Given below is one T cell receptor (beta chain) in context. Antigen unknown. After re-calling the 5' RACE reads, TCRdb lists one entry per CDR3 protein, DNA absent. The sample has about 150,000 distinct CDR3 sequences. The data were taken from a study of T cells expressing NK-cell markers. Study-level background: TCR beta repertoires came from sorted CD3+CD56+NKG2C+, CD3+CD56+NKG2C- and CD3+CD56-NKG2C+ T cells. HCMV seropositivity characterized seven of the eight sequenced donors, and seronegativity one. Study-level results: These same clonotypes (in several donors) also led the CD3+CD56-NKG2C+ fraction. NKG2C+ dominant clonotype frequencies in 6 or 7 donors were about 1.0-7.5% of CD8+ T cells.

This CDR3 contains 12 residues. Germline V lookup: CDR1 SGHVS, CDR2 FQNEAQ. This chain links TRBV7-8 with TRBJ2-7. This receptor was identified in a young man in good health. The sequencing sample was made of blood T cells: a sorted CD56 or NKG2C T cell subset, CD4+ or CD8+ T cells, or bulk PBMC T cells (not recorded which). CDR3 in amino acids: CATSWDSYEQYF. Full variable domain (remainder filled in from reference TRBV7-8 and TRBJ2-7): GAGVSQSPRYKVAKRGQDVALRCDPISGHVSLFWYQQALGQGPEFLTYFQNEAQLDKSGLPSDRFFAERPEGSVSTLKIQRTQQEDSAVYLCATSWDSYEQYFGPGTRLTVT.